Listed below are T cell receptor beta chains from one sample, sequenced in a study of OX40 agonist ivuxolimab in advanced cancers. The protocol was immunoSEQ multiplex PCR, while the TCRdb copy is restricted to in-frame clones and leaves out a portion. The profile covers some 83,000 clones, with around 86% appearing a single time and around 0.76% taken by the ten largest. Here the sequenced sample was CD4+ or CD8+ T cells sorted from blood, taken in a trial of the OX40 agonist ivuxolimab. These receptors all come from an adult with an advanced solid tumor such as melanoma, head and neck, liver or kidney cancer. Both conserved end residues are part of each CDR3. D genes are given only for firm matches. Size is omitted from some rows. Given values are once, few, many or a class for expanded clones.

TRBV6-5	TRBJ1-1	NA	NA	TGTGCCAGCAACCCGGAAGGGCGAACTGAAGCTTTCTTT	CASNPEGRTEAFF
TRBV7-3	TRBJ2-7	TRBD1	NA	TGTGCCAGCAGCGGACCGGGACAGCTCTACGAGCAGTACTTC	CASSGPGQLYEQYF
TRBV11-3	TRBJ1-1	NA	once	TGTGCCAGCAGCTTGGAGGCTCGAACTGAAGCTTTCTTT	CASSLEARTEAFF
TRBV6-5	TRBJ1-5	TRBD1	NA	TGTGCCAGCAGTCCAGGGACAGTCAATCAGCCCCAGCATTTT	CASSPGTVNQPQHF
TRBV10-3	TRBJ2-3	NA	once	TGTGCCATCATGGAGGGAGGCCTAACAGATACGCAGTATTTT	CAIMEGGLTDTQYF
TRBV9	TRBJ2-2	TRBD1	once	TGTGCCAGCAGCCTCACCTGGACAGGGTCGGCCGGGGAGCTGTTTTTT	CASSLTWTGSAGELFF
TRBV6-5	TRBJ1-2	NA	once	TGTGCCAGCAGCGATACCCCCCCCACTCGCTACACCTTC	CASSDTPPTRYTF
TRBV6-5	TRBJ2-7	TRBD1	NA	TGTGCCACTCACAGGGGTGGCGAGCAGTACTTC	CATHRGGEQYF
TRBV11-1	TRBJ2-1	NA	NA	TGTGCCAGCAGCTTAGAAGTCGGGGAGCAGTTCTTC	CASSLEVGEQFF
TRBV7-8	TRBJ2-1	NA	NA	TGTGCCAGCAGCTTAGTCTCCGGATCCAATGAGCAGTTCTTC	CASSLVSGSNEQFF
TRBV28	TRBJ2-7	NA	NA	TGTGCCAGCAGTGGGCCCGGACCGAACTACTACGAGCAGTACTTC	CASSGPGPNYYEQYF
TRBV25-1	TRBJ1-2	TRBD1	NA	TGTGCCAGCAGTGGACAGGGGGCCGAGTATGGCTACACCTTC	CASSGQGAEYGYTF
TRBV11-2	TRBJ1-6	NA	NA	TGTGCCAGCAGCACCCAACGGGCCTATAATTCACCCCTCCACTTT	CASSTQRAYNSPLHF
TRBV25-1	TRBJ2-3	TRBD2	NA	TGTGCCAGCAGCGGGGGGATTAGCACAGATACGCAGTATTTT	CASSGGISTDTQYF
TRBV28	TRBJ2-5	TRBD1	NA	TGTGCCAGCAGTCCATTCGGACAGGGGGCTGGTAAGACCCAGTACTTC	CASSPFGQGAGKTQYF
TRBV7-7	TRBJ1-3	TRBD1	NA	TGTGCCAGCAGTCCGACAGGGACGGGAAACACCATATATTTT	CASSPTGTGNTIYF
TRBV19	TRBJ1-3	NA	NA	TGTGCCAGTAGTACCCGACAGACTGGAAACACCATATATTTT	CASSTRQTGNTIYF
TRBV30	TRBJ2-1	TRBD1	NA	TGTGCCTGGAGTCGACAGGGGGCCAAGTTCTTC	CAWSRQGAKFF
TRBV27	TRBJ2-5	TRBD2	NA	TGTGCCAGCAGTCCGCCCGGGACTAGCGGGAGGGAGACCCAGTACTTC	CASSPPGTSGRETQYF
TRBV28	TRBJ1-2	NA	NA	TGTGTCGGGGGGGAGGGGCCATATGGCTACACCTTC	CVGGEGPYGYTF
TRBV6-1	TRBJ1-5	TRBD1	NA	TGTGCCAGCAGTGGTTGGGACAGGACATCGCCCCAGCATTTT	CASSGWDRTSPQHF
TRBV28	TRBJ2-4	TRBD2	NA	TGTGCCAGCAGCCCATGGGGGGGGGACAAAAACATTCAGTACTTC	CASSPWGGDKNIQYF
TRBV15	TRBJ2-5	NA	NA	TGTGCCACCAGCAGAGGCGTCCCGGGGGCGGGGTCAGAGACCCAGTACTTC	CATSRGVPGAGSETQYF
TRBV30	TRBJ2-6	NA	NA	TGTGCCTGGAGTGTAAGCTCTGGGGCCAACGTCCTGACTTTC	CAWSVSSGANVLTF
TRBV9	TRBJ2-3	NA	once	TGTGCCAGCAGCCCCCCGACTAGAACAGATACGCAGTATTTT	CASSPPTRTDTQYF
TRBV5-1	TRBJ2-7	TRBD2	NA	TGCGCCAGCAGAACGGGACTAGCGGGAGTAGACTACGAGCAGTACTTC	CASRTGLAGVDYEQYF
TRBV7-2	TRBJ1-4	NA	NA	TGTGCCAGCAGCTTGAGTACTAATGAAAAACTGTTTTTT	CASSLSTNEKLFF
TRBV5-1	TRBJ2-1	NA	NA	TGCGCCAGCAGACTGGGACCCTCAACCTACAATGAGCAGTTCTTC	CASRLGPSTYNEQFF
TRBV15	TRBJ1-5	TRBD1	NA	TGTGCCACCAGTGCCGGGACAGGGATTCAGCCCCAGCATTTT	CATSAGTGIQPQHF
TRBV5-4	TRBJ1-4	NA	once	TGTGCCAGCAGCTTGAGGCGAGGGCGAGGTGAAAAACTGTTTTTT	CASSLRRGRGEKLFF
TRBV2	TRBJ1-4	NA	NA	TGTGCCAGCAGTGCTGAGTCTGGGGAAAAACTGTTTTTT	CASSAESGEKLFF
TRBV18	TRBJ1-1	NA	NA	TGTGCCAGCTCACAAGAGGGTTTGACTGAAGCTTTCTTT	CASSQEGLTEAFF
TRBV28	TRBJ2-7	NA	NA	TGTGCCAGCAGCCTCGGACAGCTAGCCTACGAGCAGTACTTC	CASSLGQLAYEQYF
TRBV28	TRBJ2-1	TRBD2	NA	TGTGCCAGCTCCGAAAAAGGGACTAGGACCTACAATGAGCAGTTCTTC	CASSEKGTRTYNEQFF
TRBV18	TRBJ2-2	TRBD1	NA	TGTGCCAGCTCACGACCGCAGACAGGGGACACCGGGGAGCTGTTTTTT	CASSRPQTGDTGELFF
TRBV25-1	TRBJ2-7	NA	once	TGTGCCAGCAGGGGACATTTCCACGAGCAGTACTTC	CASRGHFHEQYF
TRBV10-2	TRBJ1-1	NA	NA	TGCGCCAGCAGTGGGGGGCTGGGGACTGAAGCTTTCTTT	CASSGGLGTEAFF
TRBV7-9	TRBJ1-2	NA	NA	TGTGCCGGCCTACAGGGTTGGGGCTACACCTTC	CAGLQGWGYTF
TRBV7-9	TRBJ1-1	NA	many	TGTGCCAGCAGCTTACTAGACCAAGAAGCTTTCTTT	CASSLLDQEAFF
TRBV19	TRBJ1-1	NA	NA	TGTGCCAGTAGCTCTCACGCAGTGTCCGCCATCAACACTGAAGCTTTCTTT	CASSSHAVSAINTEAFF
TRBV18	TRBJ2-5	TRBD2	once	TGTGCCAGCTCAGCCCTAGCGGGAGGAGAGACCCAGTACTTC	CASSALAGGETQYF
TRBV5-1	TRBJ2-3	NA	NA	TGCGCCAGCAGCTGGACAGGCACAGATACGCAGTATTTT	CASSWTGTDTQYF
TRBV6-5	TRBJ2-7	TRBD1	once	TGTGCCAGCAGGGCGACAGGGGAGGACGAGCAGTACTTC	CASRATGEDEQYF
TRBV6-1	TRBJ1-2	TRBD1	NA	TGTGCCAGCAGTGAAGGGAGGGGGCTTGGCTACACCTTC	CASSEGRGLGYTF
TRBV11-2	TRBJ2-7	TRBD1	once	TGTGCCAGCAGCTTATTTCAGGACAGGGGTTACGAGCAGTACTTC	CASSLFQDRGYEQYF